Following are 9 T cell receptor beta chains from one sample sequenced in a study of human T cells and chemical hapten exposure. TCRdb recomputed calls from the 5' RACE reads with MiXCR, one row per CDR3 protein. The sample lists some 78,000 distinct CDR3 sequences; under 10% were seen once. Total RNA extraction was carried out from unfractionated whole blood. The receptor set was obtained from a male donor in good health.

The genes are TRBV6-2 or TRBV6-3 and TRBJ1-5, with 9 bases fitting TRBD1. V lost 4 bases, J lost 4 bases, and 2 bases stayed unmatched. Germline CDR1 is MNHEY and CDR2 is SVGEGT. This CDR3 is 14 amino acids long. The CDR3 loop reads CASSSDRGNQPQHF. The CDR3 DNA follows: TGTGCCAGCAGTTCGGACAGGGGTAATCAGCCCCAGCATTTT.

This clonotype was counted between two and nine times. V is TRBV20-1 and J is TRBJ1-1; 10 bases line up with TRBD1. J gave up 3 bases and V 5 bases, and 12 bases lay outside the gene matches. Germline V gene data show CDR1 as DFQATT and CDR2 as SNEGSKA (reference sequence). This CDR3 is 16 amino acids long. The CDR3 region is CSAWPRDRGYHTEAFF. CDR3 nucleotide sequence: TGCAGTGCTTGGCCCCGGGACAGGGGATATCACACTGAAGCTTTCTTT.

The V gene is TRBV24-1, the J gene TRBJ1-5, with D unclear. CDR1 is KGHDR, CDR2 SFDVKD, per germline. The V gene lost 0 bases and the J gene lost 6 bases, with 2 bases spanning the gap. There are 12 residues in the CDR3. The CDR3 region has the DNA TGTGCCACCAGTGATTTGGGTCAGCCCCAGCATTTT. Translating gives CATSDLGQPQHF.

This chain joins TRBV29-1 and TRBJ1-1; possibly TRBD1 for D (6 bases). The V gene's germline CDR1 is SQVTM and CDR2 ANQGSEA. V was trimmed by 3 bases and J by 0 bases, leaving 8 bases between them. CDR3 length: 13 amino acids. CDR3 in amino acids: CSVDQGMNTEAFF. The CDR3 DNA follows: TGCAGCGTTGATCAGGGGATGAACACTGAAGCTTTCTTT.

The chain uses TRBV5-8 and TRBJ1-5; TRBD1 aligns across 7 bases. The germline CDR1 and CDR2 sequences are SGHTS and YDEGEE. This CDR3 has 18 amino acids. With 2 bases clipped from V and 4 bases from J, the junction kept 15 bases outside the gene matches. The CDR3 loop is CASSLRLTTGPGNQPQHF. The CDR3 bases are TGTGCCAGCAGCTTAAGACTCACGACAGGGCCAGGGAATCAGCCCCAGCATTTT.

The gene calls are TRBV25-1 and TRBJ2-5, with 9 bases aligning to TRBD2. The J segment lost 3 bases and the V segment lost 2 bases, leaving 7 bases of the junction unmatched. The length of the CDR3 is 16 residues. CDR1 is MGHDK, CDR2 SYGVNS, per germline. The CDR3 DNA sequence: TGTGCCAGCAGTGAAGACACTAGCGGGCCGAAAGAGACCCAGTACTTC. This codes for CASSEDTSGPKETQYF.

The chain recombines TRBV6-5 with TRBJ1-1; no firm D call. V shed 0 bases and J shed 0 bases, with 14 bases lying between them. The CDR3 has 17 amino acids. The germline V gene has CDR1 MNHEY and CDR2 SVGAGI. For the CDR3, the DNA is TGTGCCAGCAGTTACTCGGATTTGAACAGAATGAACACTGAAGCTTTCTTT. Amino acids: CASSYSDLNRMNTEAFF.

This chain links TRBV6-5 with TRBJ2-1; TRBD2 agrees at 10 bases. Germline V gene lookup returns CDR1 MNHEY and CDR2 SVGAGI. This CDR3 spans 20 amino acids. V was clipped by 5 bases and J by 8 bases; unmatched bases: 24. The CDR3 DNA follows: TGTGCCAGCAGTACCGACGGGGGGTGGCTAGCGGGAGATGGGTTCTATGAGCAGTTCTTC. Its translation: CASSTDGGWLAGDGFYEQFF.

This clonotype was observed a handful of times. One junction end disagrees with the germline gene, perhaps due to a read error. The chain has TRBV10-2 and TRBJ1-6; 10 positions agree with TRBD1. Germline V gene data show CDR1 as WSHSY and CDR2 as SAAADI. There are 15 residues in the CDR3. This CDR3 is CASGGQGPDNSPLHF. The CDR3 DNA reads TGCGCCAGCGGGGGACAGGGGCCGGATAATTCACCTCTCCACTTT.